Each of the 2 T cell receptor beta chains below was sequenced from the same sample in a study of a mutant IDH1 vaccine in newly diagnosed glioma. Antigens of these TCRs are unknown. Time point here: week 47, end of study. The study gave 300 ug of mutant IDH1 20-mer peptide per vaccine dose, with topical imiquimod. Here immunoSEQ multiplex PCR was the method, and the copy in TCRdb shows in-frame clones only, minus some. This sample carries roughly 56,000 clones, around three quarters of them seen once, and the ten largest clones take around 4.7%. Here the sequenced sample was PBMCs, taken from a glioma patient whose treatment included an IDH1 peptide vaccine. Every receptor here comes from a woman aged 40 to 55 with glioma. Some clones in this sample may be carry-over from other donors' samples.

This clone was seen just once. V usage is TRBV10-1 and J usage is TRBJ2-3; D is ambiguous. Germline CDR1 WNHNN, CDR2 SYGVQD (reference sequence). The CDR3 sequence is 13 residues long. Trimming removed 5 bases at V and 13 bases at J, with 19 bases between. CDR3 nucleotides: TGCGCCAGCAGTCCCATCCAATCAATGGGGAAGTATTTT. It codes for CASSPIQSMGKYF.

The chain uses TRBV19 and TRBJ1-5; unclear D gene. V lost 8 bases and J lost 4, with 12 bases in between. Germline V gene sequence: CDR1 LNHDA, CDR2 SQIVND (reference sequence). This CDR3 has 13 amino acids. The CDR3 sequence: CASSDIENQPQHF. CDR3 sequence (DNA): TGTGCCAGTTCGGATATTGAAAATCAGCCCCAGCATTTT.